This T cell receptor (beta chain) was profiled in a study of T cells after somatic rescue of genetic block (TCRdb year 2020). As for the study more broadly: The study assessed how robust, over the long term, a T-cell system was when the system had developed through somatic rescue of a genetic block in T-cell development.

Trimming takes 4 bases off V and 6 bases off J; junction bases not matched to a gene: 3. As encoded in the germline V gene (reference sequence), CDR1 is LNHDA while CDR2 is SQIVND. Measured from the cysteine to the phenylalanine, the CDR3 is 14 residues long. The sequence is cut down to CDR3 DNA, 42 bases in frame from base 1. Points on this clone: Its antigen has not been determined. Base qualities are not at hand, and no much larger clone is one base apart.

The receptor library was made with the immunoSEQ multiplex PCR assay. Imported from immuneACCESS, the table was reduced by TCRdb to in-frame sequences with V and J called. These copies leave out some clones; in studies compared against another copy, an unresolved V gene accounts for under half, and the cause of the remainder is not known. The sample contains tens of thousands of clones, 80% to 90% of them found a single time. The ten largest clones take up about 1.5% of the sample. Sequenced input: peripheral blood mononuclear cells (PBMCs). This receptor chain uses TRBV19 and TRBJ1-6, and 7 junctional nucleotides match TRBD1. The origin of this receptor is a woman between 18 and 29 years old. CDR3 sequence: CASSRDSLNSPLHF. The nucleotides read TGTGCCAGTAGTAGGGACAGCCTTAATTCACCCCTCCACTTT.